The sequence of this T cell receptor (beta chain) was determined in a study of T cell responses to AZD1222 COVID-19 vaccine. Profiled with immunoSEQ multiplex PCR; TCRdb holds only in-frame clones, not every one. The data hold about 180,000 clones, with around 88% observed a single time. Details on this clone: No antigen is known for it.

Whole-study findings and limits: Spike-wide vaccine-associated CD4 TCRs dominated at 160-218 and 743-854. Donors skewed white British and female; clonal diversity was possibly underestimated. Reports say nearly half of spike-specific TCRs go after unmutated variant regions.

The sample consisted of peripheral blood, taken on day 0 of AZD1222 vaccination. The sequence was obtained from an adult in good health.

CDR3 in amino acids: CASSPAGGGMGSPLHF. In DNA form, the CDR3 reads TGTGCCAGCAGCCCAGCCGGGGGGGGAATGGGATCACCCCTCCACTTT. V and J are TRBV5-6 and TRBJ1-6; possible D gene TRBD1, 5 bases. V was shortened by 4 bases and J by 10 bases, with 21 bases between the two germline ends. The CDR3 is 16 residues long. Per germline, CDR1 SGHDT and CDR2 YYEEEE.